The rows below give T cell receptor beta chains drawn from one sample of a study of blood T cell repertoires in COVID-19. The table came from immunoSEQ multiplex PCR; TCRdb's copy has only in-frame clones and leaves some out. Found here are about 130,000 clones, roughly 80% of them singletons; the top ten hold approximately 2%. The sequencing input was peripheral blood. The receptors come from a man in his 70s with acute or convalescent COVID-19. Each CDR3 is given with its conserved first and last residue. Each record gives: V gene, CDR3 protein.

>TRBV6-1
CASSEVWGDSPLHF
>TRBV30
CAWSAREKRGYTF
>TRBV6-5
CASSGQYNEQFF
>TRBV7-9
CASSLGQKEAFF
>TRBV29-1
CSVPGLGQYEQYF
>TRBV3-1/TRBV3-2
CASSQARYGYTF
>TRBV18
CASSQFGDRNQPQHF
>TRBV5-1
CASSWRTGPSYEQYF
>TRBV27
CASSPGQFLFTEAFF
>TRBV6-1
CASSEGQGPNQPQHF
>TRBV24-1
CATSDPDTQGGFFNEQFF
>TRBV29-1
CSVRTGFTEAFF
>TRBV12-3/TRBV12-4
CASSFATVYEQYF
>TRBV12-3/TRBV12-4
CASSLSGWQPQHF
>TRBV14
CASSYNRDGYTF
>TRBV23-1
CASSQPEVGTGEEDTEAFF
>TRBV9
CASSVAYGGYGYTF
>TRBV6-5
CASRGTGKGDTQYF
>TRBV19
CASSTPMAVANADTQYF
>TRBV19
CASTAGTRVGHTQYF
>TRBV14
CASSQVINYGYTF
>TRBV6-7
CASSYPEPGQQYYEQYF
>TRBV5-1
CASSLEGPEAFF
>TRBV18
CASSLGGNEQPQHF
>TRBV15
CATSRAGVGGNTIYF
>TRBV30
CAWGGDLLRTQYF
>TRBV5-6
CASSLGWAGGTSDTQYF
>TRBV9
CASSVGVQGDSYGYTF
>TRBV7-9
CASSSRHFQGGHSPLHF
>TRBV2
CASSEQGRDSPLHF
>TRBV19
CASSRTGGNTEAFF
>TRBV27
CASSFSLSLDQPQHF
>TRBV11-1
CASSLVRGPYNEQFF
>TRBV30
CAWSVAGPHVSALHF
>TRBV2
CASTRVGDTEAFF
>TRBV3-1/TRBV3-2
CASSQVAEQFF
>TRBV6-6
CASGQTGGKETQYF
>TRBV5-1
CASSPGQDHSGYTF
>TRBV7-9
CASQELAGQTGQFF
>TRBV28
CASSALAGASYNEQFF
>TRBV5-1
CASRHPGQGSEQYF
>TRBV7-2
CASSFGLGDEQFF
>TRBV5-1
CASSSGGHSNTEAFF
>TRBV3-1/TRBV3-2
CASSQDHQGNYGYTF
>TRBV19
CASSIEGGFPGYTF
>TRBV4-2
CASSQDRGADTQYF
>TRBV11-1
CASLSGPSTDTQYF
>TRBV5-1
CASSLEAGGTGELFF
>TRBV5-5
CASSLRPGQGKHEQYF